This note documents a single T cell receptor (beta chain) sequence. Antigen specificity is unknown. Stimulus-free culture yielded autoproliferating CFSE-dim and non-proliferating CFSE-high T cells, each sequenced separately. Replicate wells were pooled after six to eight days of stimulus-free culture of 5x10^7 CFSE-labeled PBMCs. PBMCs were labeled with roughly 0.46 uM CFSE and cultured without exogenous stimuli. Sequencing was performed with immunoSEQ multiplex PCR; in TCRdb, only in-frame clones are kept and a portion is missing. The sample includes some 49,000 clones, roughly four fifths seen only once; the top ten take 1.1%. This entry belongs to a study of memory B cells and T cells in multiple sclerosis. Study outcomes and limitations: Shared clonotype counts depended on differing compartment clone-set sizes and were normalized.

The sequence was obtained from a human donor with multiple sclerosis. Sequenced material: PBMCs from blood kept in culture.

CDR3 sequence reads: CASSMGILGTEAFF. In nucleotides, the CDR3 is TGTGCCAGTAGTATGGGGATCCTGGGCACTGAAGCTTTCTTT. The genes are TRBV19 and TRBJ1-1; D gene uncertain. The germline V and J ends were trimmed by 3 bases and 4 bases, with 12 bases remaining between them. The CDR3 spans 14 residues. The germline V gene has CDR1 LNHDA and CDR2 SQIVND (reference sequence).